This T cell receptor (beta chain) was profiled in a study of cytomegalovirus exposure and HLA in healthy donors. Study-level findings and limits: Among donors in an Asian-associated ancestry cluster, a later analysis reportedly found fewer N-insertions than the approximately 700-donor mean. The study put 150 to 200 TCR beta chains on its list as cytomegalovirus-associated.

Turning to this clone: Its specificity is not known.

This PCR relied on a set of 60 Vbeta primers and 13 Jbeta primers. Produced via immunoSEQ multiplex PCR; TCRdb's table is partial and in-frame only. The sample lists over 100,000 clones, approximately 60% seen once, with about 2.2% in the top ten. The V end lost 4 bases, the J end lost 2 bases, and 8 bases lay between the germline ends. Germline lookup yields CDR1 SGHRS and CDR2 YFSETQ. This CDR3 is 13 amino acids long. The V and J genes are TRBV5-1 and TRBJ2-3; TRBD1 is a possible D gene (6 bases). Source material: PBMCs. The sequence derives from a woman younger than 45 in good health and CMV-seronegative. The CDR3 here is CASSRDNTDTQYF. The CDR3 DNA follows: TGCGCCAGCAGCCGGGACAACACAGATACGCAGTATTTT. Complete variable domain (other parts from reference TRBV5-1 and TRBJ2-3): KAGVTQTPRYLIKTRGQQVTLSCSPISGHRSVSWYQQTPGQGLQFLFEYFSETQRNKGNFPGRFSGRQFSNSRSEMNVSTLELGDSALYLCASSRDNTDTQYFGPGTRLTVL.